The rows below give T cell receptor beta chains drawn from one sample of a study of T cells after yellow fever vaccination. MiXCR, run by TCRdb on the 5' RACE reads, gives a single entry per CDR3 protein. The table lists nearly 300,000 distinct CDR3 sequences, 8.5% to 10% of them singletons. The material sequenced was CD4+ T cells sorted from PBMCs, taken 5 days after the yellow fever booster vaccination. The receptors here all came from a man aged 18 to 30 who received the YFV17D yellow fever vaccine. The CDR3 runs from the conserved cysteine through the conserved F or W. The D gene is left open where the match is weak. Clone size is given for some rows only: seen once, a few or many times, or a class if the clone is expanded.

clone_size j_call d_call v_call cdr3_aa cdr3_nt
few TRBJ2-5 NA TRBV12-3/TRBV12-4 CASSLDVGKGETQYF TGTGCCAGCAGTTTAGATGTTGGAAAGGGGGAGACCCAGTACTTC
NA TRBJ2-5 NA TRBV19 CASSIDRRPRETQYF TGTGCCAGTAGTATAGACAGAAGGCCCCGAGAGACCCAGTACTTC
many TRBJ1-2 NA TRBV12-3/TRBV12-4 CASSLAHVPDGYTF TGTGCCAGCAGTTTAGCGCATGTCCCGGATGGCTACACCTTC
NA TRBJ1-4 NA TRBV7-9 CASNRGADEKLFF TGTGCCAGCAATCGGGGCGCCGATGAAAAACTGTTTTTT
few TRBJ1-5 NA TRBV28 CASGPGGGPNQPQHF TGTGCCAGCGGTCCAGGAGGGGGACCTAATCAGCCCCAGCATTTT
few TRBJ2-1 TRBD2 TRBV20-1 CSVLDPSGGANEQFF TGCAGTGTCCTAGATCCCAGCGGGGGGGCCAATGAGCAGTTCTTC
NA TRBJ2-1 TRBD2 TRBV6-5 CASSGGRGGPSSYNEQFF TGTGCCAGCAGCGGGGGGCGGGGGGGCCCCAGCTCCTACAATGAGCAGTTCTTC
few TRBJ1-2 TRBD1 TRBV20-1 CSAPNRGLNYGYTF TGCAGTGCTCCCAACAGGGGGCTAAACTATGGCTACACCTTC
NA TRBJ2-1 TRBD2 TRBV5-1 CASSYGLGQTSYDEQFF TGCGCCAGCAGCTACGGACTAGGGCAGACATCCTACGATGAGCAGTTCTTC
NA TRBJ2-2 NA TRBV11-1 CASSLGVGLKHTGELFF TGTGCCAGCAGCTTAGGTGTGGGGTTAAAGCACACCGGGGAGCTGTTTTTT
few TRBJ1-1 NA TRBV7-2 CASSAWGRTEAFF TGTGCCAGCAGCGCTTGGGGTAGAACTGAAGCTTTCTTT
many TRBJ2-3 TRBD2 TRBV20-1 CSARSQRGATDTQYF TGCAGTGCTAGATCTCAGCGGGGGGCAACAGATACGCAGTATTTT
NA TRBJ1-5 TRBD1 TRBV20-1 CSARGTGDQPQHF TGCAGTGCTAGAGGGACAGGGGATCAGCCCCAGCATTTT
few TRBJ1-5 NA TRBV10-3 CAISNVRFGTNSNQPQHF TGTGCCATCAGTAATGTTCGGTTCGGGACAAATAGCAATCAGCCCCAGCATTTT
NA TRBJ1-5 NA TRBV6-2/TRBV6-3 CASTLGVYSNQPQHF TGTGCCAGCACCCTTGGGGTATATAGCAATCAGCCCCAGCATTTT
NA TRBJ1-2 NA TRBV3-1 CASSRFGERRGYTF TGTGCCAGCAGTCGATTCGGGGAGAGGCGGGGCTACACCTTC
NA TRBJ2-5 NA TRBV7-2 CASSRGAGETQYF TGTGCCAGCAGCCGGGGGGCCGGGGAGACCCAGTACTTC
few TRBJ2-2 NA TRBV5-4 CASSWGWGLNTGELFF TGTGCCAGCAGCTGGGGCTGGGGACTCAACACCGGGGAGCTGTTTTTT
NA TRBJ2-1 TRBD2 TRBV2 CASSPLTSGGDDKQFF TGTGCCAGCAGTCCCCTAACTAGCGGGGGAGACGATAAGCAGTTCTTC
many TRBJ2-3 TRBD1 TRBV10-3 CAISATGPTDTQYF TGTGCCATCAGTGCGACAGGGCCCACAGATACGCAGTATTTT
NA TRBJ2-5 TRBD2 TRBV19 CASSDPGGGGETQYF TGTGCCAGCAGCGATCCCGGGGGGGGAGGGGAGACCCAGTACTTC
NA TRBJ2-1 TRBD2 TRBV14 CASSTTSGVSGNNEQFF TGTGCCAGCAGCACGACTAGCGGGGTTAGTGGGAACAATGAGCAGTTCTTC
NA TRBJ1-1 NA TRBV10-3 CAISESGGRNTEAFF TGTGCCATCAGTGAGTCCGGGGGGCGGAACACTGAAGCTTTCTTT
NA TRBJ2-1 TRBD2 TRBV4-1 CASSQGSMASGGTGEQFF TGCGCCAGCAGCCAAGGCTCCATGGCTAGCGGGGGGACAGGGGAGCAGTTCTTC
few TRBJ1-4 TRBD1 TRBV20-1 CSASFGQGNEGKLFF TGCAGCGCATCGTTTGGACAGGGGAATGAGGGAAAACTGTTTTTT
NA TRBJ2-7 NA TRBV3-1 CASSQGPGSSYEQYF TGTGCCAGCAGCCAAGGACCGGGGAGCTCCTACGAGCAGTACTTC
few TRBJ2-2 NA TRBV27 CASSLGRGNTGELFF TGTGCCAGCAGTTTAGGCAGGGGGAACACCGGGGAGCTGTTTTTT
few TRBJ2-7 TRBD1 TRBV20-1 CSARPSGGPAYEQYF TGCAGTGCTAGACCCTCAGGGGGCCCCGCCTACGAGCAGTACTTC
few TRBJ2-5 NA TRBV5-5 CASSSRGMQETQYF TGTGCCAGCAGCTCCCGGGGCATGCAAGAGACCCAGTACTTC
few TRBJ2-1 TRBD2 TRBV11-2 CASSLWLAANEQFF TGTGCCAGCAGCTTATGGCTAGCGGCCAATGAGCAGTTCTTC
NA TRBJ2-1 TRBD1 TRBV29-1 CSVEGQAYNEQFF TGCAGCGTTGAGGGACAGGCCTACAATGAGCAGTTCTTC
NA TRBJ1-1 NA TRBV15 CATSRSRGARNTEAFF TGTGCCACCAGCCGCAGCAGGGGCGCTAGGAACACTGAAGCTTTCTTT
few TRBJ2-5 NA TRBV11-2 CASSTSGLSQETQYF TGTGCCAGCAGCACCTCGGGACTGTCACAAGAGACCCAGTACTTC
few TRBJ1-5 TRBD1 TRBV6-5 CASSRTGTGRQPQHF TGTGCCAGCAGTCGAACCGGGACAGGGAGGCAGCCCCAGCATTTT
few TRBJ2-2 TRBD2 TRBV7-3 CASSPTGTIGELFF TGTGCCAGCAGCCCGACCGGGACTATCGGGGAGCTGTTTTTT
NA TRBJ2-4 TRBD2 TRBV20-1 CSARDSQRGVRAKNIQYF TGCAGTGCTAGAGATTCCCAGCGGGGGGTCCGAGCCAAAAACATTCAGTACTTC
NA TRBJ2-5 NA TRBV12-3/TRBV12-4 CASSSGPQMETQYF TGTGCCAGCAGTTCGGGACCCCAGATGGAGACCCAGTACTTC
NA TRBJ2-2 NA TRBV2 CASSESGADTGELFF TGTGCCAGCAGTGAATCGGGGGCGGACACCGGGGAGCTGTTTTTT
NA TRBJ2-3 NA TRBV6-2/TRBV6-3 CASRPGVGGVGTQYF TGTGCCAGCAGACCCGGCGTCGGGGGTGTCGGCACGCAGTATTTT
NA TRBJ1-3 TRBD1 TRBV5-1 CASAPGRDRATCIYF TGCGCCAGCGCGCCAGGTCGGGACAGGGCTACCTGCATATATTTT
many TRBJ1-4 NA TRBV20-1 CSVAQVEEKLFF TGCAGTGTAGCACAGGTGGAAGAAAAACTGTTTTTT
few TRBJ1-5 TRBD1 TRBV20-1 CSARGIGDRYSNQPQHF TGCAGTGCTAGGGGAATAGGGGACAGGTATAGCAATCAGCCCCAGCATTTT
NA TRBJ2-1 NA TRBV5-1 CASSLEAREQFF TGCGCCAGCAGCTTGGAAGCCAGGGAGCAGTTCTTC
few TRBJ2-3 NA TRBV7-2 CASSLDLIRDTQYF TGTGCCAGCAGCTTAGACCTAATTCGAGATACGCAGTATTTT
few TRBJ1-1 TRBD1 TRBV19 CASSIENRGGTEAFF TGTGCCAGTAGTATAGAAAACAGGGGAGGGACTGAAGCTTTCTTT
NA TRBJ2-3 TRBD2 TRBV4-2 CASSQDPPYTGGALDTQYF TGTGCCAGCAGCCAAGACCCGCCTTACACGGGGGGGGCTTTAGATACGCAGTATTTT
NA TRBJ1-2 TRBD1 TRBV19 CASSIGQGDGYTF TGTGCCAGTAGTATCGGACAGGGGGATGGCTACACCTTC
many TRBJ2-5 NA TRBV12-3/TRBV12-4 CASSRQVQETQYF TGTGCCAGCAGTCGACAGGTCCAAGAGACCCAGTACTTC
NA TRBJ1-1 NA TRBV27 CASSSLWVNTEAFF TGTGCCAGCAGTTCGCTTTGGGTGAACACTGAAGCTTTCTTT
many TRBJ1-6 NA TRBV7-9 CASSLQGNTPLHF TGTGCCAGCAGCTTACAGGGGAATACACCCCTCCACTTT
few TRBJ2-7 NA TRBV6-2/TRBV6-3 CASRPPGSHEQYF TGTGCCAGCAGACCTCCAGGATCACACGAGCAGTACTTC
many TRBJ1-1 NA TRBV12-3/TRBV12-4 CASSAVMNTEAFF TGTGCCAGCAGCGCAGTTATGAACACTGAAGCTTTCTTT
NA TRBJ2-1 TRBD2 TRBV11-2 CASSLARLAGDPGNEQFF TGTGCCAGCAGCTTAGCGCGACTAGCGGGGGATCCCGGCAATGAGCAGTTCTTC
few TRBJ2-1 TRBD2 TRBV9 CASSVERGSPYNEQFF TGTGCCAGCAGCGTAGAGCGGGGGTCCCCCTACAATGAGCAGTTCTTC
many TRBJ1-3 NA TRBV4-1 CASSQVTRDTIYF TGCGCCAGCAGCCAAGTTACTAGGGACACCATATATTTT
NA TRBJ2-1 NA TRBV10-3 CAIREVGGPYNEQFF TGTGCCATCAGGGAGGTGGGTGGGCCCTACAATGAGCAGTTCTTC
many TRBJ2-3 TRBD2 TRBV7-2 CASSFTSGGVGTQYF TGTGCCAGCAGCTTCACTAGCGGGGGGGTCGGTACGCAGTATTTT
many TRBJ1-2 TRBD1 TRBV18 CASSPAGQGLYGYTF TGTGCCAGCTCACCGGCTGGACAGGGCCTCTATGGCTACACCTTC